The 18 T cell receptor beta chains below all came from one sample that was sequenced in a study of cytomegalovirus exposure and HLA in healthy donors. Vbeta (60) and Jbeta (13) primers were used in the PCR. The data were produced by immunoSEQ multiplex PCR, yet TCRdb's version contains in-frame clones alone and is incomplete. The sample lists about 210,000 clones, 82% occurring once. Sequencing used PBMCs. These receptors came from a man between 40 and 49 years old in good health and CMV-seropositive.

V and J are TRBV5-6 and TRBJ2-3; the match to TRBD2 covers 12 bases. V lost 4 bases, J lost 4 bases, and 10 bases stayed unmatched. This CDR3 comprises 17 residues. Germline CDR1 reads SGHDT; CDR2 reads YYEEEE. CDR3: CASSPLTSGSVSDTQYF. The CDR3 nucleotides are TGTGCCAGCAGCCCGCTGACTAGCGGGAGTGTATCAGATACGCAGTATTTT.

The CDR3 sequence is CASSRGTGSSYEQYF. CDR3 coding DNA: TGTGCCAGCAGTCGAGGGACAGGGAGCTCCTACGAGCAGTACTTC. The chain employs TRBV6-1 and TRBJ2-7; 9 bases fit TRBD1. CDR3 length equals 15 residues. After removal of 5 bases from V and 0 bases from J, the junction contained 5 bases not matched to a gene. Germline V gene lookup returns CDR1 MNHNS and CDR2 SASEGT.

The chain uses TRBV11-3 and TRBJ2-1; 14 bases agree with TRBD2. This CDR3 comprises 17 residues. Germline V gene lookup returns CDR1 SGHNT and CDR2 YENEEA. The J segment lost 5 bases and the V segment lost 5 bases, leaving 8 bases of the junction unmatched. CDR3 protein: CASSRGLAGVGDNEQFF. Here the CDR3 DNA reads TGTGCCAGCAGCCGGGGACTAGCGGGAGTGGGGGACAATGAGCAGTTCTTC.

The chain is built from TRBV29-1 and TRBJ1-1; D is perhaps TRBD1 (5 bases). V shed 4 bases and J shed 5 bases, with 20 bases lying between them. This CDR3 region has 15 residues. CDR1 and CDR2 from the germline V gene are SQVTM and ANQGSEA. The CDR3 protein is CSVGSKGVYWTEAFF. The CDR3 bases are TGCAGCGTTGGGTCCAAAGGGGTCTATTGGACTGAAGCTTTCTTT.

The chain combines TRBV5-6 with TRBJ1-2, with D tentatively TRBD1 (5 bases). This CDR3 is built from 14 residues. Per the germline V gene, CDR1 is SGHDT and CDR2 is YYEEEE. Trimming removed 0 bases from V and 2 bases from J, with 8 bases in between. The CDR3 coding sequence is TGTGCCAGCAGCTTGGATAGGGGAAACTATGGCTACACCTTC. Translation gives CASSLDRGNYGYTF.

CDR3 coding DNA: TGTGCCAGCTCAAGACTAGCGGGAGGGCCCCTCTACAATGAGCAGTTCTTC. Translating it yields CASSRLAGGPLYNEQFF. The chain recombines TRBV18 with TRBJ2-1, with TRBD2 matching over 14 bases. V lost 5 bases to trimming and J lost 3 bases; unmatched junction nucleotides: 6. CDR1 KGHSH and CDR2 LQKENI come from the germline V gene. CDR3 length: 17 residues.

This rearrangement joins TRBV19 to TRBJ2-3; TRBD2 might be the D (6 bases). The V and J ends lost 5 bases and 0 bases respectively, with 12 bases between them. The germline gives CDR1 LNHDA, CDR2 SQIVND (reference sequence). This CDR3 is built from 15 residues. CDR3 DNA: TGTGCCAGTAGTTGGGGGGTCGATAGCACAGATACGCAGTATTTT. It translates to CASSWGVDSTDTQYF.

The chain has TRBV5-1 and TRBJ2-2; D perhaps matches TRBD2 (7 bases). The CDR3 sequence is 15 residues long. Germline CDR1 reads SGHRS; CDR2 reads YFSETQ. Trimming removed 4 bases from V and 9 bases from J, with 19 bases in between. CDR3 loop: CASSTGGGGSWELFF. CDR3 nucleotides: TGCGCCAGCAGCACGGGAGGAGGGGGATCCTGGGAGCTGTTTTTT.

V and J are TRBV27 and TRBJ2-1; 11 bases are shared with TRBD2. The CDR3 has 16 amino acids. The germline gives CDR1 MNHEY, CDR2 SMNVEV (reference sequence). V trimming: 0 bases; J trimming: 5 bases; junction bases outside the gene matches: 3. CDR3 loop: CASSLSRLAGHNEQFF. The CDR3 DNA sequence: TGTGCCAGCAGTTTATCCCGACTAGCGGGACACAATGAGCAGTTCTTC.

V usage is TRBV9 and J usage is TRBJ2-3; 15 nucleotides match TRBD2. CDR1 and CDR2 (germline): SGDLS, YYNGEE. V was pared by 0 bases and J by 3 bases, with 5 bases of the junction left unmatched. CDR3 length: 18 residues. DNA of the CDR3: TGTGCCAGCAGCGTAGAGGGGACTAGCGGGAGGAAGACAGATACGCAGTATTTT. Amino acid sequence: CASSVEGTSGRKTDTQYF.

V is TRBV5-4 and J is TRBJ2-7; 8 bases match TRBD1. The CDR3 extends over 15 amino acids. Trimming removed 0 bases from V and 1 base from J; junction bases left unmatched: 3. Germline assignment: CDR1 SGHNT and CDR2 YYREEE (reference sequence). This chain's CDR3 is CASSLDTGGSYEQYF. CDR3 bases: TGTGCCAGCAGCTTGGATACAGGGGGGTCCTACGAGCAGTACTTC.

J is TRBJ2-7 and V is TRBV11-2, with 12 nucleotides matching TRBD2. The CDR3 is made up of 13 amino acids. From germline, CDR1 is SGHAT and CDR2 FQNNGV. V shed 10 bases and J 2 bases; nucleotides not matched to a gene: 3. CDR3 nucleotide sequence: TGTGCCACCCGACTAGCGGGGGCCTACGAGCAGTACTTC. Its protein product is CATRLAGAYEQYF.

DNA for the CDR3: TGTGCCAGCAGGGCTAGCGGGAGCTTCTACGAGCAGTACGTC. Amino acid sequence: CASRASGSFYEQYV. J is TRBJ2-7 and V is TRBV11-2; 10 nucleotides agree with TRBD2. This CDR3 has 14 amino acids. With V trimmed by 6 bases and J by 3 bases, 5 bases remained unmatched. The germline V gene encodes CDR1 SGHAT and CDR2 FQNNGV.

This chain links TRBV27 with TRBJ2-5, with 10 positions matching TRBD1. The CDR3 is 15 residues long. V lost 6 bases to trimming and J lost 4 bases; unmatched junction nucleotides: 8. Germline V gene sequence: CDR1 MNHEY, CDR2 SMNVEV (reference sequence). The CDR3 nucleotides are TGTGCCAGCAGATCTCCGGGACAGGGGAGAGAGACCCAGTACTTC. As protein: CASRSPGQGRETQYF.

About this clone itself: This CDR3 is also generated by other DNA sequences in the sample. The chain carries TRBV7-9 and TRBJ2-5, with TRBD2 as a possible D gene (7 bases). The germline V and J ends were trimmed by 5 bases and 1 base, with 11 bases remaining between them. The CDR3 loop spans 14 amino acids. From germline, CDR1 is SEHNR and CDR2 FQNEAQ (reference sequence). The CDR3 sequence is CASSLGGAQETQYF. The CDR3 bases are TGTGCCAGCAGCCTGGGGGGGGCCCAAGAGACCCAGTACTTC.

J is TRBJ2-2 and V is TRBV6-1; D gene uncertain. The CDR3 runs 15 residues. CDR1 is MNHNS, CDR2 SASEGT, per germline. V was trimmed by 0 bases and J by 2 bases, leaving 7 bases between them. The CDR3 spells CASSEASINTGELFF. In DNA form, the CDR3 reads TGTGCCAGCAGTGAAGCCAGTATTAACACCGGGGAGCTGTTTTTT.

The rearrangement links TRBV29-1 to TRBJ2-4, with TRBD1 identical over 7 bases. CDR3 length equals 11 residues. CDR1 and CDR2 from the germline V gene are SQVTM and ANQGSEA. V dropped 7 bases and J dropped 8; count of bases not matched to a gene: 5. The CDR3 bases are TGCAGCGCGACAGGGTGGGACATTCAGTACTTC. It translates to CSATGWDIQYF. Full variable domain (remainder filled in from reference TRBV29-1 and TRBJ2-4): SAVISQKPSRDICQRGTSLTIQCQVDSQVTMMFWYRQQPGQSLTLIATANQGSEATYESGFVIDKFPISRPNLTFSTLTVSNMSPEDSSIYLCSATGWDIQYFGAGTRLSVL.

The J gene is TRBJ2-2, the V gene TRBV19, with D unresolved. V was pared by 4 bases and J by 2 bases, with 8 bases between. Germline V CDR1 and CDR2: LNHDA, SQIVND (reference sequence). The CDR3 is 14 residues long. CDR3 in amino acids: CASSRAPNTGELFF. The DNA for the CDR3 is TGTGCCAGTAGTAGGGCCCCCAACACCGGGGAGCTGTTTTTT.